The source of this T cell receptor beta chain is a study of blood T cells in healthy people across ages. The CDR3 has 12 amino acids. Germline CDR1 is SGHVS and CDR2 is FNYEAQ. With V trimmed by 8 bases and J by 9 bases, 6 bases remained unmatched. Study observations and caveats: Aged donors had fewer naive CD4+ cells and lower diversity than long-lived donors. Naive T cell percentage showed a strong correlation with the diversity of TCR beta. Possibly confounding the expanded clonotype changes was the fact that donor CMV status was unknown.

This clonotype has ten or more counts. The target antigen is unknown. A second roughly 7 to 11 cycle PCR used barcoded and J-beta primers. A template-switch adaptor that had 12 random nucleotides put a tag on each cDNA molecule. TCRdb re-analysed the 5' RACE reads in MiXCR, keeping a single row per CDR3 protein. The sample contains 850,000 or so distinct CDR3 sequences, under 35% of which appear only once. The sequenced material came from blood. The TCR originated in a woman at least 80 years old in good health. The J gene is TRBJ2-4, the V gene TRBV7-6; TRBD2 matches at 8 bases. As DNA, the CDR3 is TGTGCCAGCGCAGGACTAGCCGGCATTCAGTACTTC. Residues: CASAGLAGIQYF.